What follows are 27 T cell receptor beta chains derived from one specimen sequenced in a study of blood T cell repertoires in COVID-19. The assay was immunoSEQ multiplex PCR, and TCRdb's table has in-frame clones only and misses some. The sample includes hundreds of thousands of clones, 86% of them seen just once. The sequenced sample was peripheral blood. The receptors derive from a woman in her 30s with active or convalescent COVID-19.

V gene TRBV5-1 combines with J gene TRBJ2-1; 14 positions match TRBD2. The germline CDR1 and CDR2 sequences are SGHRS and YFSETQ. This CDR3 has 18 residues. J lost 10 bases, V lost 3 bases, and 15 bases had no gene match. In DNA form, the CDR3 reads TGCGCCAGCAGCTCCGGGACACCGGGACTAGCGGGGGCGGGGGAGCAGTTCTTC. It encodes CASSSGTPGLAGAGEQFF.

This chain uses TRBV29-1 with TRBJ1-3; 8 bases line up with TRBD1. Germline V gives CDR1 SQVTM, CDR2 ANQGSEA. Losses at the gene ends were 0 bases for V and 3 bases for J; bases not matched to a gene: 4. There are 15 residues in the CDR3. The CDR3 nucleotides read TGCAGCGTTGAAGAATGGGGGACAGGTGGAAACACCATATATTTT. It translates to CSVEEWGTGGNTIYF. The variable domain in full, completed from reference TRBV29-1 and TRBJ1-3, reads SAVISQKPSRDICQRGTSLTIQCQVDSQVTMMFWYRQQPGQSLTLIATANQGSEATYESGFVIDKFPISRPNLTFSTLTVSNMSPEDSSIYLCSVEEWGTGGNTIYFGEGSWLTVV.

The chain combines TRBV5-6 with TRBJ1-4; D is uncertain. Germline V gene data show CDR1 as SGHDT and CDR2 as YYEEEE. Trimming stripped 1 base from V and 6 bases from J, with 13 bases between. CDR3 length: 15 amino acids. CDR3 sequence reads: CASSLYTGGHEKLFF. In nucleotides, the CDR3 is TGTGCCAGCAGCTTGTACACCGGCGGGCATGAAAAACTGTTTTTT.

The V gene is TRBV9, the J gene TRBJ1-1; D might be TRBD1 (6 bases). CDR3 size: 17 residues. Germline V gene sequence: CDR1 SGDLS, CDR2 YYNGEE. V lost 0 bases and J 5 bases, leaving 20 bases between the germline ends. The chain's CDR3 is CASSVAWAGVGLTEAFF. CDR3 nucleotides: TGTGCCAGCAGCGTAGCTTGGGCAGGGGTTGGATTAACTGAAGCTTTCTTT.

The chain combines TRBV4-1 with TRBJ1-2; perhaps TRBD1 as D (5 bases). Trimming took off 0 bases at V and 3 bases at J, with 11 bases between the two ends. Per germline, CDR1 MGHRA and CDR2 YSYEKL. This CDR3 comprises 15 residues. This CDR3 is CASSQDNRQYYGYTF. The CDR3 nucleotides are TGCGCCAGCAGCCAAGATAATAGACAGTACTATGGCTACACCTTC.

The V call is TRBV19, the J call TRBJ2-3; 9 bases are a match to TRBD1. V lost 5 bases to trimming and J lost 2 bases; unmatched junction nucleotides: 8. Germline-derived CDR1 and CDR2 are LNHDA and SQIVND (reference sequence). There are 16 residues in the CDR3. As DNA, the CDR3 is TGTGCCAGTAGTCCTAGGACAGGGGCTAACACAGATACGCAGTATTTT. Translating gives CASSPRTGANTDTQYF.

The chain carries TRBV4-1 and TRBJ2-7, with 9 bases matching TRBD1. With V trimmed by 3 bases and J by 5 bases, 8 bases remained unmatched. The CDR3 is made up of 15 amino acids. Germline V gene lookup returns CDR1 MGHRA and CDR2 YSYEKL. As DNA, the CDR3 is TGCGCCAGCAGCCATGGGGACAGGGAGCGCGACGAGCAGTACTTC. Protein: CASSHGDRERDEQYF.

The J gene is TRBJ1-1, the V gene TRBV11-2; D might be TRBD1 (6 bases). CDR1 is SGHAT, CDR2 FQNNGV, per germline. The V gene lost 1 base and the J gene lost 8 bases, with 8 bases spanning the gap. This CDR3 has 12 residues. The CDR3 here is CASSLGGLEAFF. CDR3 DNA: TGTGCCAGCAGCTTAGGGGGGCTCGAAGCTTTCTTT.

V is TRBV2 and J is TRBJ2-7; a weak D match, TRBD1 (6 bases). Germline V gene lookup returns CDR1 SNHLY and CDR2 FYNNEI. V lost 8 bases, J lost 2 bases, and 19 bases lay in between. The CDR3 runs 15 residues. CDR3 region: CASETRDTPTYEQYF. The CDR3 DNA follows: TGTGCCAGCGAAACCCGGGACACTCCAACCTACGAGCAGTACTTC.

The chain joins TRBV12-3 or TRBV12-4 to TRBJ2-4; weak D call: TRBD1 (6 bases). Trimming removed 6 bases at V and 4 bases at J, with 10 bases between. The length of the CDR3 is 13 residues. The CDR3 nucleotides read TGTGCCAGCAGGGATACAGGGAAAAACATTCAGTACTTC. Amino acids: CASRDTGKNIQYF.

Written as DNA, the CDR3 is TGTGCCAGCAGCTTAGCAGAGCCGGGACTAGGTACAGATACGCAGTATTTT. Translated: CASSLAEPGLGTDTQYF. The gene calls are TRBV7-6 and TRBJ2-3; 8 bases fit TRBD2. J gave up 3 bases and V 0 bases, and 8 bases lay outside the gene matches. This CDR3 spans 17 amino acids. The germline CDR1 and CDR2 sequences are SGHVS and FNYEAQ.

The CDR3 nucleotides are TGTGCCAGCAGCTCTACTCCGGGACAGGGGGCTAACGAGCAGTACTTC. As protein: CASSSTPGQGANEQYF. The chain uses TRBV11-3 and TRBJ2-7, with TRBD1 matching over 12 bases. This CDR3 comprises 16 residues. Germline V CDR1 and CDR2: SGHNT, YENEEA. The V gene end was trimmed by 4 bases and the J gene end by 5 bases; junction bases not matched to a gene: 9.

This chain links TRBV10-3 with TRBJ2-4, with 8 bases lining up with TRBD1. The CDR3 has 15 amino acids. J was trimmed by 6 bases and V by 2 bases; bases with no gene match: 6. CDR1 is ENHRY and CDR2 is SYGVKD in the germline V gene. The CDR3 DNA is TGTGCCATCAGTGAGGGAGGACAGGGCCTAAACATTCAGTACTTC. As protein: CAISEGGQGLNIQYF.

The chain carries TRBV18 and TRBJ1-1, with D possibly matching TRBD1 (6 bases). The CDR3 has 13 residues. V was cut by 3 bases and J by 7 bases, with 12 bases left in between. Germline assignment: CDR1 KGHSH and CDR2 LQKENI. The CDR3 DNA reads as TGTGCCAGCTCACCTAACAGGGCTAATGAAGCTTTCTTT. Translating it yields CASSPNRANEAFF.

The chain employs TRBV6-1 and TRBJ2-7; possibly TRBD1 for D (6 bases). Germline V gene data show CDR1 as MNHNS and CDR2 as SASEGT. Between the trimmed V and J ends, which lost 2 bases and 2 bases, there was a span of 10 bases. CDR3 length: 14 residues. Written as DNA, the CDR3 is TGTGCCAGCAGTGAAACGGCAGGGGCCTACGAGCAGTACTTC. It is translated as CASSETAGAYEQYF.

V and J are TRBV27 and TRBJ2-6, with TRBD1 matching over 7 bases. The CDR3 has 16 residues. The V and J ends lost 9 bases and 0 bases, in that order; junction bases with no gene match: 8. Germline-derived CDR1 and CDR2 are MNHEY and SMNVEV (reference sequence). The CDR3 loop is CAREDRKSSGANVLTF. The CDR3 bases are TGTGCCAGGGAGGACAGGAAGAGCTCTGGGGCCAACGTCCTGACTTTC.

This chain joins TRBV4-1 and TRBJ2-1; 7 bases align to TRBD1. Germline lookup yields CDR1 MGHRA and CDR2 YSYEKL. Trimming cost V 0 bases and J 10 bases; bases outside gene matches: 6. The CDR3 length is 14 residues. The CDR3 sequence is CASSQEDRRSEQFF. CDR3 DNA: TGCGCCAGCAGCCAAGAGGACAGGCGTTCCGAGCAGTTCTTC.

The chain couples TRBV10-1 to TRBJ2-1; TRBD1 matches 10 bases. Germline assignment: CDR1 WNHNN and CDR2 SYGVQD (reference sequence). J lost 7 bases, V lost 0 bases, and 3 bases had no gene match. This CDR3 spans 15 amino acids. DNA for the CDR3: TGCGCCAGCAGTGAGTCCGGGACAGGGGTTAATGAGCAGTTCTTC. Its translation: CASSESGTGVNEQFF.

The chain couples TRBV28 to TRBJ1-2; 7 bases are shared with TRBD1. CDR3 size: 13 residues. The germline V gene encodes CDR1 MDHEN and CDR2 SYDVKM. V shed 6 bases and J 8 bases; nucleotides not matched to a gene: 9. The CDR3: CASRQTGTGGYTF. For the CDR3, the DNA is TGTGCCAGCAGGCAGACAGGGACGGGGGGCTACACCTTC.

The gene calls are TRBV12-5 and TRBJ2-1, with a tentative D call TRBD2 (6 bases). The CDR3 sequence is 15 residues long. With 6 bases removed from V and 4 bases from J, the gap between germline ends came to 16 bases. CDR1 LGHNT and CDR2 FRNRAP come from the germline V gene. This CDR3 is CASGPRVAVYNEQFF. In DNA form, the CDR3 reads TGTGCTAGTGGCCCCCGGGTAGCGGTATACAATGAGCAGTTCTTC. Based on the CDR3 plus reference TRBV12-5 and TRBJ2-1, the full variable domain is DARVTQTPRHKVTEMGQEVTMRCQPILGHNTVFWYRQTMMQGLELLAYFRNRAPLDDSGMPKDRFSAEMPDATLATLKIQPSEPRDSAVYFCASGPRVAVYNEQFFGPGTRLTVL.

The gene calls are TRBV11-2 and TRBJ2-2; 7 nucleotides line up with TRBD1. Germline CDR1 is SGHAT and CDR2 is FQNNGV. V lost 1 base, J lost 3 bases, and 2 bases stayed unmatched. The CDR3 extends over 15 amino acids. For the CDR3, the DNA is TGTGCCAGCAGCTTAGCCAGGGGGTACACCGGGGAGCTGTTTTTT. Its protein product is CASSLARGYTGELFF.

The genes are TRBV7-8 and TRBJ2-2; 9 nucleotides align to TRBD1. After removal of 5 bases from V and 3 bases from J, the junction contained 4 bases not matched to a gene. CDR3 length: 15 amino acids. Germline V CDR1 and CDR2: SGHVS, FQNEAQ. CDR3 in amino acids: CASSVDRGYTGELFF. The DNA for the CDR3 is TGTGCCAGCAGCGTCGACAGGGGGTACACCGGGGAGCTGTTTTTT.

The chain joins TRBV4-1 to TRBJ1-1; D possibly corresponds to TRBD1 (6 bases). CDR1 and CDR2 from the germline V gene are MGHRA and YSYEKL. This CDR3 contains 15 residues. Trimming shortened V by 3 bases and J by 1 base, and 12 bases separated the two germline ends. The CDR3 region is CASSHPGGSNTEAFF. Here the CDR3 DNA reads TGCGCCAGCAGCCACCCGGGGGGCTCGAACACTGAAGCTTTCTTT.

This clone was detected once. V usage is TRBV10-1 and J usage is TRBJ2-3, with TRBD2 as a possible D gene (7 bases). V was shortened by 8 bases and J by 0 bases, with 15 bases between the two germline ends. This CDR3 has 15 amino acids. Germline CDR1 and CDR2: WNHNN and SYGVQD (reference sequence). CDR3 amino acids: CASSEGGASTDTQYF. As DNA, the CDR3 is TGCGCCAGCTCCGAGGGGGGGGCTAGCACAGATACGCAGTATTTT.

CDR3 DNA sequence: TGCGCCAGCAGCTTTTCCCTAACAGGAGGGGACACTGAAGCTTTCTTT. It codes for CASSFSLTGGDTEAFF. The rearrangement uses TRBV5-1 and TRBJ1-1; TRBD1 might be the D (5 bases). V lost 2 bases and J 3 bases, leaving 17 bases between the germline ends. The CDR3 length is 16 residues. Germline V gene data show CDR1 as SGHRS and CDR2 as YFSETQ.

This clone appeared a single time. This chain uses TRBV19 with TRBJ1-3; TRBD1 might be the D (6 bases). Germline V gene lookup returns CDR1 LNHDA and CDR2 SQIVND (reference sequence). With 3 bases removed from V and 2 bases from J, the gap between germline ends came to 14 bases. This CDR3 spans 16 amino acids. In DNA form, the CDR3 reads TGTGCCAGTAGTATCCAGAGGGGGATGGCTGGAAACACCATATATTTT. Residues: CASSIQRGMAGNTIYF.

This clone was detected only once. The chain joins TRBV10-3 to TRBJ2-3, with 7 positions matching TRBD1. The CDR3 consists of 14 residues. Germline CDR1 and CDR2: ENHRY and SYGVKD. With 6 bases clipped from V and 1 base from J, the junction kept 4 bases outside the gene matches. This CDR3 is CAIRTGAGTDTQYF. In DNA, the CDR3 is TGTGCCATCAGAACAGGGGCTGGCACAGATACGCAGTATTTT.